This TCR beta chain derives from a study of PD-L1 blockade in urothelial cancer. The sample's time point: peripheral blood 6 weeks after treatment start. This table comes from immunoSEQ multiplex PCR, and its TCRdb copy is limited to in-frame clones, with some not included. The sample carries 100,000 to 150,000 clones, roughly 88% recorded once. Germline assignment: CDR1 MDHEN and CDR2 SYDVKM. The V end lost 6 bases, the J end lost 5 bases, and 20 bases lay between the germline ends. This CDR3 is 16 amino acids long. This clone was found once. The V call is TRBV28, the J call TRBJ1-5, with D perhaps matching TRBD1 (5 bases). The material was PBMCs, obtained around atezolizumab (anti-PD-L1) treatment. The origin of this receptor is a man aged 50 to 59 with urothelial cancer. In DNA, the CDR3 is TGTGCCAGCAGGGGATTGGGACCCTCGGGGGATCAGCCCCAGCATTTT. Its translation is CASRGLGPSGDQPQHF.